The subject of this entry is one T cell receptor beta chain. A few counts support this clone. Its antigen target is currently unknown. No much larger clone is present one base from it, and per-base qualities are unavailable. Whole blood was collected in K2EDTA tubes by collaborating institutions according to the institutions' own protocols. For TCRbeta analysis, collaborators shipped samples as frozen whole blood, isolated PBMCs, or DNA extracted from either of those sample types. These data belong to a study of blood T cell repertoires in COVID-19 (dated by TCRdb to about 2020). For the wider study: The collaborator samples originated in the United States, Italy and Spain and spanned the acute and convalescent phases of COVID-19. The material from the prospective study consisted of cDNA or gDNA derived from T cells, B-cell-depleted T cells, or PBMCs. Nearly every sample came with metadata listing a de-identified subject ID, COVID-19 status, age in years and sex. The dataset comprised deeply sampled blood TCRbeta repertoires from subjects exposed to, actively infected with, or recovered from COVID-19. The repertoires were made available in a free public database intended to serve as a resource for research on the immune response to SARS-CoV-2. Samples were obtained from the ongoing ImmuneRACE study (first 160 participants) and from 1,000 to 1,500 subjects provided by 6 global collaborators. Where available, HLA class I and class II types were obtained from metadata supplied by the sample provider rather than from assay-based typing. Here is what the overall study found, with its caveats: The quantity of clinical and demographic metadata differed by source and by participant and was supplied without curation.

TCRbeta CDR3 regions were amplified from genomic DNA using the immunoSEQ Assay, a bias-controlled multiplex PCR. Concerning the study's data processing: Within the assay, amplification of reference gene primers was used to estimate how many nucleated cells each sample contained. To quantify the absolute abundance of each unique TCRbeta CDR3 rearrangement, sequence reads were collapsed and filtered. For each sample, productive Simpson clonality was calculated as the square root of Simpson's diversity index across productive rearrangements. The table comes from immuneACCESS by way of TCRdb, which keeps in-frame sequences with V and J called. Part of the clones is missing from these tables; in studies checked, under half for an unresolved V gene and the rest for unknown reasons. V and J calls and clone size are given by that table; D and trimming were obtained from the DNA. The sample profile shows over 100,000 clones; less than 90% of them were found once. The top ten constitute 4.5% to 5.5% of the sample.

The CDR3 spans 14 residues, from the cysteine through the phenylalanine. The read is trimmed to its CDR3 DNA, 42 bases read in frame from base 1. The germline V gene encodes CDR1 SEHNR and CDR2 FQNEAQ (reference sequence). The junction shows trimming of 1 base on V and 4 bases on J, plus 10 bases between the germline ends. This TCR came from a human donor in a cohort sampled during active COVID-19. The sample was peripheral blood. This chain is built from TRBV7-9 and TRBJ1-2; the D gene cannot be named for sure. The encoded CDR3 is CASSLDSTGYGYTF. The nucleotides read TGTGCCAGCAGCTTAGACTCAACGGGCTATGGCTACACCTTC. Beyond the CDR3, the reference TRBV7-9 and TRBJ1-2 genes provide the residues; the full variable domain reads: DTGVSQNPRHKITKRGQNVTFRCDPISEHNRLYWYRQTLGQGPEFLTYFQNEAQLEKSRLLSDRFSAERPKGSFSTLEIQRTEQGDSAMYLCASSLDSTGYGYTFGSGTRLTVV.